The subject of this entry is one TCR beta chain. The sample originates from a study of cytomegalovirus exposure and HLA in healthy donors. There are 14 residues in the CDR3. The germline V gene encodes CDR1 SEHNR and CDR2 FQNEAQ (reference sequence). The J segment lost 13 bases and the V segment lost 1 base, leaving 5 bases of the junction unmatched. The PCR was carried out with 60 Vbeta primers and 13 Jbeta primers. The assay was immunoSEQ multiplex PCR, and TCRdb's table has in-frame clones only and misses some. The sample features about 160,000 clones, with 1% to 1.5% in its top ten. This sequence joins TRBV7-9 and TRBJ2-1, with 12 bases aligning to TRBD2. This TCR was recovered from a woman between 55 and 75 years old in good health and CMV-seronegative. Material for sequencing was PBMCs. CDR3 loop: CASSLETSGSAQFF. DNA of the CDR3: TGTGCCAGCAGCTTAGAGACTAGCGGGAGTGCACAGTTCTTC.